These T cell receptor beta chains were read from a single sample in a study of T cells in Graves' hyperthyroidism and ophthalmopathy. From the multiplex PCR reads, TCRdb called clonotypes with MiXCR, one entry per CDR3 protein. The sample lists approximately 560,000 distinct CDR3 sequences; 15% to 18% were seen once. What was sequenced was blood. These receptors all come from a woman under 40 with Graves' hyperthyroidism. CDR3s include the opening cysteine and the closing phenylalanine or tryptophan. A D gene is named only where the DNA matches it firmly. Size values are once, few and many counts, or a class for expanded clones, and some rows have none.

TRBV4-3	NA	TRBD2	15	TRBJ2-1	TGCGCCAGCAGCCAAGATGCGGGAGAGTACAATGAGCAGTTCTTC	CASSQDAGEYNEQFF
TRBV7-9	many	NA	15	TRBJ2-7	TGTGCCAGCAGCATCCGGGACGGAGACTCCTACGAGCAGTACTTC	CASSIRDGDSYEQYF
TRBV28	few	TRBD1	18	TRBJ1-6	TGTGCCAGCAGTTTAACCGGGACAGGGATCTCCTATAATTCACCCCTCCACTTT	CASSLTGTGISYNSPLHF
TRBV4-3	NA	NA	13	TRBJ2-5	TGCGCCAGCAGCCAAGACTCCGAGGAGACCCAGTACTTC	CASSQDSEETQYF
TRBV7-2	many	NA	14	TRBJ2-2	TGTGCCAGCAGCATCCAAGAAAACACCGGGGAGCTGTTTTTT	CASSIQENTGELFF
TRBV30	many	NA	13	TRBJ1-1	TGTGCCTGGAACGCGGGGATTAACACTGAAGCTTTCTTT	CAWNAGINTEAFF
TRBV27	many	TRBD2	12	TRBJ2-1	TGTGCCAGCAGTTTAATGGCGGGAGATCAGTTCTTC	CASSLMAGDQFF
TRBV7-2	few	TRBD2	14	TRBJ2-7	TGTGCCAGCAGCCCGGGACTATCAGCATACGAGCAGTACTTC	CASSPGLSAYEQYF
TRBV2	many	TRBD1	14	TRBJ2-2	TGTGCCAGCAGTTTGACAGGGTCATCGGGGGAGCTGTTTTTT	CASSLTGSSGELFF
TRBV7-9	NA	TRBD1	14	TRBJ1-2	TGTGCCAGCAGTTGGGGAGGGGGCAACTATGGCTACACCTTC	CASSWGGGNYGYTF
TRBV7-2	many	NA	17	TRBJ2-7	TGTGCCAGCAGCTTAGGCCTGAGGAGGGTTTTATCCTACGAGCAGTACTTC	CASSLGLRRVLSYEQYF
TRBV6-2/TRBV6-3	many	NA	16	TRBJ2-1	TGTGCCAGCAGTAACACTCTAGCGCAGGTCTACAATGAGCAGTTCTTC	CASSNTLAQVYNEQFF
TRBV28	many	TRBD1	17	TRBJ2-6	TGTGCCAGCAGTATAAGACGACAGGGTATGGGGGCCAACGTCCTGACTTTC	CASSIRRQGMGANVLTF
TRBV7-9	many	TRBD2	15	TRBJ2-3	TGTGCCAGCAGCCCACTAGCGGGAGAGGTAGATACGCAGTATTTT	CASSPLAGEVDTQYF
TRBV28	NA	NA	14	TRBJ1-4	TGTGCCAGCAGTTTAGGGGGGCGCGGAGAAAAACTGTTTTTT	CASSLGGRGEKLFF
TRBV2	NA	TRBD1	17	TRBJ1-1	TGTGCCAGCGCCCCTCCCCCGGGACAGGGGGCGCGATCGAAAGCTTTCTTT	CASAPPPGQGARSKAFF
TRBV11-2	few	TRBD2	18	TRBJ2-3	TGTGCCAGCAGCCGGACTAGCGGGAGGGCCTGGGGCGCAGATACGCAGTATTTT	CASSRTSGRAWGADTQYF
TRBV28	NA	TRBD2	11	TRBJ2-5	TGTGCCAGCCGGGAGGCTGAGACCCAGTACTTC	CASREAETQYF
TRBV7-9	many	NA	15	TRBJ2-7	TGTGCCAGCAACCGATTAGATGGGAGCTCCTACGAGCAGTACTTC	CASNRLDGSSYEQYF
TRBV11-2	many	NA	13	TRBJ1-2	TGTGCCAGCAGCTTACAACAGGGAACTGGCTACACCTTC	CASSLQQGTGYTF
TRBV6-4	NA	NA	13	TRBJ1-4	TGTGCCAGCAGTGACTCCCCTAATGAAAAACTGTTTTTT	CASSDSPNEKLFF
TRBV12-3/TRBV12-4	many	TRBD1	14	TRBJ2-4	TGTGCCAGCAGGTGGGGGACAGGGGGAAACATTCAGTACTTC	CASRWGTGGNIQYF
TRBV7-9	few	NA	17	TRBJ1-1	TGTGCCAGCAGCTTAGTTTACATTATAGGGGCGAACACTGAAGCTTTCTTT	CASSLVYIIGANTEAFF
TRBV28	NA	NA	15	TRBJ2-6	TGTGCCAGCAGTTTCTTTTCCTCTGGGGCCAACGTCCTGACTTTC	CASSFFSSGANVLTF
TRBV9	few	NA	15	TRBJ2-3	TGTGCCAGCAGCCTTGATGTAGCAGGCACAGATACGCAGTATTTT	CASSLDVAGTDTQYF
TRBV20-1	many	TRBD1	12	TRBJ1-5	TGCAGTGGGCAGGGGGGTGATCAGCCCCAGCATTTT	CSGQGGDQPQHF
TRBV24-1	many	TRBD1	18	TRBJ2-2	TGTGCCACCAGTGACCCCCTGATCAGACAGGGGACCACCGGGGAGCTGTTTTTT	CATSDPLIRQGTTGELFF
TRBV20-1	NA	NA	16	TRBJ1-1	TGCAGTACTAGACCCAGCAAGAATCCTAGATACACTGAAGCTTTCTTT	CSTRPSKNPRYTEAFF
TRBV9	NA	TRBD2	16	TRBJ2-1	TGTGCCAGCAGCTCCCGAGCGGGAGGGGGCTACAATGAGCAGTTCTTC	CASSSRAGGGYNEQFF
TRBV24-1	few	TRBD1	15	TRBJ1-5	TGTGCCACCAGTGATTCCCGGGACAGGGTTCAGCCCCGGCATTTT	CATSDSRDRVQPRHF
TRBV10-3	many	NA	16	TRBJ2-5	TGTGCCATCAGTGAGACGAGGACGAAGTACCAAGAGACCCAGTACTTC	CAISETRTKYQETQYF
TRBV4-1	few	NA	16	TRBJ1-1	TGCGCCAGCAGCCAAGAGCTAACGAGACCGGACACTGAAGCTTTCTTT	CASSQELTRPDTEAFF
TRBV7-9	NA	NA	13	TRBJ2-1	TGTGCCAGCAGCTATGACAGCGCGAATGAGCAGTTCTTC	CASSYDSANEQFF
TRBV9	few	TRBD2	15	TRBJ2-1	TGTGCCAGCAGCGTAGGCCAGCGGGAGTACAATGAGCAGTTCTTC	CASSVGQREYNEQFF
TRBV4-3	few	NA	13	TRBJ2-5	TGCGCCAGCAGCCAAGAAGATAAAGAGACCCAGTACTTC	CASSQEDKETQYF
TRBV6-1	few	TRBD2	19	TRBJ2-5	TGTGCCAGCAAAGACCCCCCTCTACTAGCGGGAGTCCGCCAAGAGACCCAGTACTTC	CASKDPPLLAGVRQETQYF
TRBV20-1	many	TRBD2	14	TRBJ2-7	TGCAGTGCTAGAGCTTTTAGCGGGAGTTACGAGCAGTACTTC	CSARAFSGSYEQYF
TRBV27	few	TRBD2	13	TRBJ2-7	TGTGCCAGCAGAGGGACTAGGACAAACGAGCAGTACTTC	CASRGTRTNEQYF
TRBV19	NA	NA	12	TRBJ1-4	TGTGCCAGTAGTCGTTCGGTTGCGAAACTGTTTTTT	CASSRSVAKLFF
TRBV27	NA	NA	15	TRBJ2-3	TGTGCCAGCAGTAACCTACTCGGAACCACAGATACGCAGTATTTT	CASSNLLGTTDTQYF
TRBV6-1	many	NA	15	TRBJ2-3	TGTGCCAGCAGTTTAACGGGAGTTGATGTAGATACGCAGTATTTT	CASSLTGVDVDTQYF
TRBV7-2	many	NA	12	TRBJ2-1	TGTGCCAGCAGCCGGGACTCCAATGAGCAGTTCTTC	CASSRDSNEQFF
TRBV30	many	NA	13	TRBJ1-2	TGTGCCTGGAGTGTAATCGGGGAGCGCGGCTACACCTTC	CAWSVIGERGYTF
TRBV29-1	many	TRBD2	14	TRBJ2-3	TGCAGCGTGGGATCCGGGACTAGCGAAGATACGCAGTATTTT	CSVGSGTSEDTQYF
TRBV7-3	few	NA	15	TRBJ2-7	TGTGCCAGCAGCTCCGCACCGGGACCTTATTACGAGCAGTACTTC	CASSSAPGPYYEQYF
TRBV25-1	few	TRBD1	18	TRBJ2-1	TGTGCCAGCAGTGAATGGGACAGGTTAATTTCTTCACGGAATGAGCAGTTCTTC	CASSEWDRLISSRNEQFF
TRBV4-2	NA	NA	15	TRBJ2-1	TGTGCCAGCAGCCAAACCGGGGGCGGAAGCAATGAGCAGTTCTTC	CASSQTGGGSNEQFF
TRBV5-4	NA	TRBD1	15	TRBJ1-5	TGTGCCAGCAGCGCCGGGACAGGGGTCAATCAGCCCCAGCATTTT	CASSAGTGVNQPQHF